One and the same sample provided the 20 T cell receptor beta chains below, sequenced in a study of sequential checkpoint blockade in melanoma. Sequenced by immunoSEQ multiplex PCR; TCRdb stores in-frame clones only, minus some. Altogether 35,000 to 40,000 clones are present, 86% being singletons, with the ten largest covering 9% to 15%. The treatment here: randomized to nivolumab then ipilimumab (arm A) or the reverse (arm B). This specimen was CD8+ T cells sorted from blood (inferred from file names), taken from a patient given nivolumab and ipilimumab in sequence. The receptors derive from a human donor with melanoma.

A single count supports this clone. CDR3 bases: TGTGCCAGCAGTTTACAGGGGAGCGGTCAGCCCCAGCATTTT. Protein: CASSLQGSGQPQHF. The J gene is TRBJ1-5, the V gene TRBV27, with a tentative D call TRBD1 (6 bases). This CDR3 is 14 amino acids long. Between the trimmed V and J ends, which lost 2 bases and 6 bases, there was a span of 11 bases. The germline V gene encodes CDR1 MNHEY and CDR2 SMNVEV (reference sequence).

The CDR3 here is CASSSTTGSPDTQYF. The CDR3 bases are TGTGCCAGCAGCTCCACGACAGGGAGTCCAGATACGCAGTATTTT. This chain joins TRBV7-9 and TRBJ2-3, with TRBD1 identical over 7 bases. With 4 bases clipped from V and 4 bases from J, the junction kept 8 bases outside the gene matches. Per germline, CDR1 SEHNR and CDR2 FQNEAQ (reference sequence). The CDR3 sequence is 15 residues long.

V and J are TRBV5-1 and TRBJ2-7, with D perhaps matching TRBD2 (6 bases). The CDR3 covers 15 residues. Trimming shortened V by 3 bases and J by 2 bases, and 15 bases separated the two germline ends. Germline loops: CDR1 SGHRS, CDR2 YFSETQ. The CDR3 loop reads CASSWGVGETYEQYF. The CDR3 bases are TGCGCCAGCAGCTGGGGGGTAGGGGAGACCTACGAGCAGTACTTC. Full variable domain (outside the CDR3, taken from reference TRBV5-1 and TRBJ2-7): KAGVTQTPRYLIKTRGQQVTLSCSPISGHRSVSWYQQTPGQGLQFLFEYFSETQRNKGNFPGRFSGRQFSNSRSEMNVSTLELGDSALYLCASSWGVGETYEQYFGPGTRLTVT.

This rearrangement joins TRBV6-6 to TRBJ2-3; 9 positions agree with TRBD2. The V and J ends lost 5 bases and 2 bases, in that order; junction bases with no gene match: 2. Germline loops: CDR1 MNHNY, CDR2 SVGAGI (reference sequence). The CDR3 has 14 amino acids. DNA for the CDR3: TGTGCCAGCAGTCCTAGCGGGAACACAGATACGCAGTATTTT. Translation gives CASSPSGNTDTQYF.

V and J are TRBV12-5 and TRBJ2-6, with no clear D. The germline gives CDR1 LGHNT, CDR2 FRNRAP. V lost 7 bases, J lost 0 bases, and 19 bases lay in between. The CDR3 length is 18 residues. This CDR3 is CASVSDLAEPSGANVLTF. CDR3 in DNA: TGTGCTAGTGTTTCCGACTTGGCGGAACCCTCTGGGGCCAACGTCCTGACTTTC.

The chain couples TRBV20-1 to TRBJ2-3, with D possibly matching TRBD2 (6 bases). This CDR3 is built from 11 residues. The germline V and J ends were trimmed by 3 bases and 5 bases, with 6 bases remaining between them. The germline gives CDR1 DFQATT, CDR2 SNEGSKA (reference sequence). CDR3 amino acids: CSASSGDTQYF. The DNA for the CDR3 is TGCAGTGCTAGTAGCGGAGATACGCAGTATTTT.

The J gene is TRBJ1-1, the V gene TRBV27; no clear D gene. The V end was cut by 6 bases, the J end by 3 bases, with 11 bases between. Germline CDR1 reads MNHEY; CDR2 reads SMNVEV (reference sequence). The CDR3 totals 13 residues. The CDR3 is CASRYREDTEAFF. Written as DNA, the CDR3 is TGTGCCAGCAGATATAGAGAGGACACTGAAGCTTTCTTT.

This clone is a singleton in its sample. The chain has TRBV7-8 and TRBJ1-1; D gene uncertain. The germline V gene has CDR1 SGHVS and CDR2 FQNEAQ. The V end lost 1 base, the J end lost 7 bases, and 10 bases lay between the germline ends. The CDR3 totals 13 residues. CDR3 region: CASSLVGSSEAFF. The CDR3 DNA reads as TGTGCCAGCAGCTTAGTTGGGTCTAGTGAAGCTTTCTTT.

The genes are TRBV28 and TRBJ1-5, with a weak D call TRBD1 (5 bases). Germline CDR1 reads MDHEN; CDR2 reads SYDVKM. Trimming stripped 3 bases from V and 0 bases from J, with 9 bases between. The CDR3 runs 15 residues. The CDR3 DNA is TGTGCCAGCAGTTTTGACAGCTTTAGCAATCAGCCCCAGCATTTT. Its protein is CASSFDSFSNQPQHF.

This clone was found a few times. This chain links TRBV4-3 with TRBJ1-2, with 9 nucleotides matching TRBD1. Germline trimming cut 0 bases from V and 8 bases from J; bases unmatched to any gene: 7. Germline lookup yields CDR1 LGHNA and CDR2 YSLEER. This CDR3 contains 15 residues. The CDR3 reads CASSQDTGQGRGYTF. CDR3 in DNA: TGCGCCAGCAGCCAAGATACGGGACAGGGACGCGGCTACACCTTC.

The chain uses TRBV2 and TRBJ1-2, with 9 bases matching TRBD1. The length of the CDR3 is 13 residues. Germline-derived CDR1 and CDR2 are SNHLY and FYNNEI. V lost 6 bases to trimming and J lost 7 bases; unmatched junction nucleotides: 6. This CDR3 reads CASRGQGALGYTF. CDR3 DNA sequence: TGTGCCAGCAGGGGACAGGGCGCTCTTGGCTACACCTTC.

The V gene is TRBV18, the J gene TRBJ2-5; 13 bases match TRBD2. Looked up from germline, CDR1 is KGHSH and CDR2 is LQKENI. V was pared by 1 base and J by 3 bases, with 11 bases of the junction left unmatched. This CDR3 has 19 amino acids. This CDR3 reads CASSPLGYDGLAGEETQYF. The CDR3 DNA reads TGTGCCAGCTCACCACTTGGGTACGACGGACTAGCGGGAGAAGAGACCCAGTACTTC.

The chain couples TRBV5-6 to TRBJ1-5; TRBD1 is a possible D gene (5 bases). CDR1 SGHDT and CDR2 YYEEEE come from the germline V gene. This CDR3 region has 18 residues. V was trimmed by 2 bases and J by 2 bases, leaving 20 bases between them. CDR3 bases: TGTGCCAGCAGCTTCTCCGCCGGACACTCAGGTGGCAATCAGCCCCAGCATTTT. It is translated as CASSFSAGHSGGNQPQHF.

The V gene is TRBV12-5, the J gene TRBJ2-5, with TRBD1 as a possible D gene (5 bases). Trimming took off 5 bases at V and 3 bases at J, with 16 bases between the two ends. The CDR3 is 15 amino acids. The V gene's germline CDR1 is LGHNT and CDR2 FRNRAP. As DNA, the CDR3 is TGTGCTAGTGGTCCCCTCGACAGTCCGAAAGAGACCCAGTACTTC. The encoded protein is CASGPLDSPKETQYF.

This clone was detected a few times. The CDR3 protein is CARTGTSGRTNGETQYF. CDR3 coding DNA: TGTGCCAGAACAGGGACTAGCGGGAGGACTAACGGGGAGACCCAGTACTTC. J is TRBJ2-5 and V is TRBV11-1, with TRBD2 matching over 15 bases. This CDR3 comprises 17 residues. V gave up 9 bases and J gave up 5 bases; unmatched junction bases: 13. Per the germline V gene, CDR1 is SGHAT and CDR2 is FQDESV (reference sequence).

A few counts support this clone. The rearrangement joins TRBV21-1 to TRBJ1-2; TRBD1, the D gene given by the table, was not confirmed from the DNA. TRBV21-1 is noted as a pseudogene. This CDR3 contains 13 residues. CDR3 DNA: TGTGCCAGCAGCCGACAGGGATACTATGGCTACACCTTC. It specifies CASSRQGYYGYTF.

This chain uses TRBV7-2 with TRBJ1-1; D perhaps matches TRBD1 (6 bases). Germline V gives CDR1 SGHTA, CDR2 FQGNSA. The CDR3 totals 15 residues. Deletions cut 7 bases from V and 0 bases from J, with 15 bases between. The CDR3 sequence: CASTDNHRVNTEAFF. DNA of the CDR3: TGTGCCAGCACAGATAACCACAGGGTGAACACTGAAGCTTTCTTT.

CDR3 DNA: TGCAGCGTTGAAGCTTGGCCCGGGGAGCTGTTTTTT. Protein sequence: CSVEAWPGELFF. The chain has TRBV29-1 and TRBJ2-2; D gene ambiguous. Germline loops: CDR1 SQVTM, CDR2 ANQGSEA. The CDR3 spans 12 residues. V gave up 1 base and J gave up 6 bases, with 6 bases separating them.

V gene TRBV2 combines with J gene TRBJ2-5; 8 nucleotides match TRBD1. Germline values: CDR1 SNHLY, CDR2 FYNNEI. CDR3 length: 16 amino acids. V lost 4 bases and J lost 5; bases outside the gene matches: 12. The CDR3 protein is CASSVVQGAVKETQYF. The CDR3 coding sequence is TGTGCCAGCAGTGTTGTTCAGGGGGCAGTTAAGGAGACCCAGTACTTC.

V usage is TRBV19 and J usage is TRBJ2-1; a possible D gene is TRBD1 (5 bases). Trimming pared 1 base from V and 12 bases from J, leaving 13 bases between. This CDR3 comprises 13 residues. Germline V gene data show CDR1 as LNHDA and CDR2 as SQIVND (reference sequence). The CDR3 spells CASSIGPQGGQFF. The CDR3 coding sequence is TGTGCCAGTAGTATAGGCCCTCAGGGTGGGCAGTTCTTC.